Shown below are 11 T cell receptor beta chains from a single sample sequenced in a study of neurological immune-mediated disorders (dated by TCRdb to the late 2010s). Library prep was done by 5' RACE. This sample was sequenced with an Illumina HiSeq 2500. The raw public reads went through TCRdb reprocessing: fastp at Q25, MiXCR clone calling, in-frame beta chains kept. One record per CDR3 amino acid sequence lists the most common genes and DNA. Across this sample there are tens of thousands of distinct CDR3 sequences, with 4.5% to 5.5% seen only once. Jointly, the top ten make up less than 3.5% of the sample. Sequencing was performed on PBMCs. The receptors come from a woman aged 50 to 65 with multiple sclerosis.

Many counts were recorded for this clonotype. CDR3 nucleotides: TGTGCCAGCAGGACTACGAACACAGATACGCAGTATTTT. Its protein product is CASRTTNTDTQYF. J is TRBJ2-3 and V is TRBV12-3 or TRBV12-4; tentative D call: TRBD2 (5 bases). This CDR3 is built from 13 residues. V was shortened by 6 bases and J by 2 bases, with 9 bases between the two germline ends.

This clonotype was counted ten times or more. The chain links TRBV20-1 to TRBJ2-3; 7 positions agree with TRBD1. Germline CDR1 and CDR2: DFQATT and SNEGSKA (reference sequence). The V gene end was trimmed by 0 bases and the J gene end by 5 bases; junction bases not matched to a gene: 8. CDR3 length: 15 residues. CDR3 loop: CSARDPQGDGDTQYF. The CDR3 DNA sequence: TGCAGTGCTAGAGATCCTCAGGGGGATGGAGATACGCAGTATTTT.

This clonotype was recorded many times. The genes are TRBV12-3 or TRBV12-4 and TRBJ2-3; D is unclear. The V and J ends lost 8 bases and 8 bases respectively, with 8 bases between them. CDR3 length equals 10 residues. The CDR3 reads CASGSSTQYF. CDR3 in DNA: TGTGCCAGCGGTAGCTCTACGCAGTATTTT.

Ten or more counts support this clonotype. The V and J genes are TRBV5-1 and TRBJ2-2, with D unclear. Germline V gives CDR1 SGHRS, CDR2 YFSETQ. Trimming removed 0 bases at V and 6 bases at J, with 9 bases between. The CDR3 is made up of 14 amino acids. The CDR3 nucleotides read TGCGCCAGCAGCTTGGAATCCTTCGCCGGGGAGCTGTTTTTT. This sequence encodes CASSLESFAGELFF.

This clonotype has at least ten counts. V is TRBV12-3 or TRBV12-4 and J is TRBJ1-2; 10 nucleotides match TRBD1. CDR3 length: 14 amino acids. V lost 6 bases and J lost 2; bases outside the gene matches: 3. The CDR3 coding sequence is TGTGCCAGCAGCCTGGGACAGGGGAACTATGGCTACACCTTC. Residues: CASSLGQGNYGYTF.

This clonotype was seen at least ten times. The chain combines TRBV5-1 with TRBJ2-3; D perhaps matches TRBD2 (7 bases). Germline lookup yields CDR1 SGHRS and CDR2 YFSETQ. This CDR3 region has 14 residues. The germline V and J ends were trimmed by 0 bases and 6 bases, with 11 bases remaining between them. CDR3 coding DNA: TGCGCCAGCAGCTTGGCGGGGGGCGAGGATACGCAGTATTTT. Amino acids: CASSLAGGEDTQYF.

This clonotype was seen ten or more times. The chain recombines TRBV29-1 with TRBJ1-2; TRBD1 matches 7 bases. The CDR3 extends over 11 amino acids. Germline CDR1 reads SQVTM; CDR2 reads ANQGSEA. V trimming: 5 bases; J trimming: 6 bases; junction bases outside the gene matches: 3. CDR3 amino acids: CSVYGTDGYTF. CDR3 coding DNA: TGCAGCGTTTACGGGACAGATGGCTACACCTTC.

This clonotype has ten or more counts. The V and J genes are TRBV28 and TRBJ1-1; the D gene is possibly TRBD1 (5 bases). The germline CDR1 and CDR2 sequences are MDHEN and SYDVKM. Between the trimmed V and J ends, which lost 4 bases and 2 bases, there was a span of 17 bases. The CDR3 consists of 16 residues. This chain's CDR3 is CASSSALRGHNTEAFF. The CDR3 DNA reads as TGTGCCAGCAGTTCGGCCTTGAGAGGACACAACACTGAAGCTTTCTTT.

In its sample, this clonotype was seen many times. The chain recombines TRBV5-1 with TRBJ1-2; D gene uncertain. Germline loops: CDR1 SGHRS, CDR2 YFSETQ. The CDR3 has 16 residues. Trimming stripped 0 bases from V and 0 bases from J, with 12 bases between. DNA of the CDR3: TGCGCCAGCAGCTTGGTTGGGAACAGAGCTAACTATGGCTACACCTTC. It codes for CASSLVGNRANYGYTF.

The rearrangement links TRBV5-1 to TRBJ2-7; TRBD1 is a possible D gene (6 bases). Germline V gene lookup returns CDR1 SGHRS and CDR2 YFSETQ. V was trimmed by 2 bases and J by 7 bases, leaving 13 bases between them. This CDR3 is 13 amino acids long. The CDR3 reads CASSLRGSGEQYV. CDR3 bases: TGCGCCAGCAGCTTAAGGGGGTCAGGAGAGCAGTACGTC.

There are many counts of this clonotype. A read error may account for a junction end that differs from germline. The chain is built from TRBV7-7 and TRBJ2-5; possibly TRBD2 for D (5 bases). The CDR3 loop spans 14 amino acids. Germline V lookup: CDR1 SSHAT, CDR2 FNYEAQ (reference sequence). CDR3 nucleotide sequence: TGTGCTAGCAGCTTAGTCGCGCGGGCTGAGACCCAGTACTTC. Translating it yields CASSLVARAETQYF.